What follows are 8 T cell receptor beta chains derived from one specimen sequenced in a study of blood T cell repertoires in COVID-19. Clones were sequenced by immunoSEQ multiplex PCR, and TCRdb holds only the in-frame ones, with some missing. The sample has 300,000 to 450,000 clones; over 75% are singletons. Specimen: PBMCs or T cells enriched from blood (not recorded which). The receptors derive from a man aged 25-45 years who had recovered from COVID-19.

The gene calls are TRBV27 and TRBJ1-3; D unclear. The germline CDR1 and CDR2 sequences are MNHEY and SMNVEV (reference sequence). This CDR3 spans 13 amino acids. With 0 bases removed from V and 9 bases from J, the gap between germline ends came to 9 bases. The CDR3 DNA follows: TGTGCCAGCAGTTTATCTAAAGAGGGCACCATATATTTT. It specifies CASSLSKEGTIYF.

The chain couples TRBV10-2 to TRBJ2-7, with a weak D call TRBD1 (5 bases). The CDR3 is 15 amino acids. The V end was cut by 6 bases, the J end by 0 bases, with 15 bases between. Germline CDR1 and CDR2: WSHSY and SAAADI. CDR3 sequence reads: CASRMGRLPSYEQYF. CDR3 nucleotides: TGCGCCAGCAGGATGGGGCGGCTTCCCTCCTACGAGCAGTACTTC.

The chain links TRBV12-5 to TRBJ1-3; no firm D call. V dropped 6 bases and J dropped 4 bases, with 7 bases sitting between them. There are 12 residues in the CDR3. The germline V gene has CDR1 LGHNT and CDR2 FRNRAP. The CDR3 DNA reads TGTGCTAGTGGGCCTATCGGAAACACCATATATTTT. It encodes CASGPIGNTIYF. The full variable domain, in which reference TRBV12-5 and TRBJ1-3 provide the parts outside the CDR3, is DARVTQTPRHKVTEMGQEVTMRCQPILGHNTVFWYRQTMMQGLELLAYFRNRAPLDDSGMPKDRFSAEMPDATLATLKIQPSEPRDSAVYFCASGPIGNTIYFGEGSWLTVV.

With regard to this clone: Different DNA sequences within this sample yield the same CDR3. The chain recombines TRBV12-3 or TRBV12-4 with TRBJ1-2, with 8 positions matching TRBD1. V lost 6 bases, J lost 7 bases, and 7 bases stayed unmatched. This CDR3 spans 13 amino acids. The chain's CDR3 is CASRGQGPAGYTF. CDR3 sequence (DNA): TGTGCCAGCAGAGGACAGGGCCCTGCTGGCTACACCTTC.

This clone was seen a single time. The rearrangement uses TRBV7-9 and TRBJ2-6; D gene ambiguous. Between the trimmed V and J ends, which lost 5 bases and 0 bases, there was a span of 5 bases. The CDR3 loop spans 14 amino acids. CDR1 and CDR2 from the germline V gene are SEHNR and FQNEAQ (reference sequence). CDR3 nucleotide sequence: TGTGCCAGCAGCCAGGCCTCTGGGGCCAACGTCCTGACTTTC. Residues: CASSQASGANVLTF.

Written as DNA, the CDR3 is TGTGCCAGCAGCGTAGTAGGGGACTCGTATGAACCCTACGAGCAGTACTTC. Amino acid sequence: CASSVVGDSYEPYEQYF. J is TRBJ2-7 and V is TRBV9; D possibly corresponds to TRBD2 (6 bases). CDR1 SGDLS and CDR2 YYNGEE come from the germline V gene. This CDR3 comprises 17 residues. The ends were cut back, 0 bases at V and 2 bases at J, with 18 bases in the middle.

The count of this clone is one. The V call is TRBV10-3, the J call TRBJ2-6, with D tentatively TRBD2 (6 bases). The V end was cut by 7 bases, the J end by 2 bases, with 9 bases between. Germline assignment: CDR1 ENHRY and CDR2 SYGVKD. The CDR3 runs to 14 residues. The CDR3, as DNA: TGTGCCATCACTGGGGAGGCTGGGGCCAACGTCCTGACTTTC. Translation gives CAITGEAGANVLTF.

The V gene is TRBV4-3, the J gene TRBJ1-1; no clear D. CDR1 is LGHNA and CDR2 is YSLEER in the germline V gene. The CDR3 is 17 residues long. V dropped 1 base and J dropped 0 bases, with 15 bases sitting between them. The CDR3 loop is CASSQGEQFSMNTEAFF. CDR3 sequence (DNA): TGCGCCAGCAGCCAAGGAGAACAGTTCTCCATGAACACTGAAGCTTTCTTT.